Sequencing of this TCR beta chain was carried out in a study of shared clonotypes between healthy human individuals. Trimming removed 3 bases from V and 7 bases from J, with 18 bases in between. The CDR3 sequence is 15 residues long. Germline V lookup: CDR1 MDHEN, CDR2 SYDVKM. There were no recent acute infections or vaccinations among the donors, who were healthy HIV-negative adults. Libraries were prepared by immunoSEQ multiplex PCR; TCRdb keeps only in-frame clonotypes and omits some of them. Here the sample spans more than 2 million clones, about 95% being singletons. Sequenced sample: naive CD4+ T cells sorted from blood. Subset: CD45RA+ positively selected. This sequence was found in a man between 18 and 29 years old in good health. The gene calls are TRBV28 and TRBJ1-2, with TRBD1 as a possible D gene (6 bases). Here the CDR3 DNA reads TGTGCCAGCAGTTTGCCGGCCCCAGGGGACGCTGGCTACACCTTC. Translation gives CASSLPAPGDAGYTF.